This T cell receptor (beta chain) was profiled in a study of T cells after yellow fever vaccination. Points from the study as a whole: Faster peaking, at day 5 versus 15, marked a secondary response that was weaker. Among primary-vaccination clones, most reappeared after the booster, at around 97% for CD4 and approximately 90% for CD8.

V lost 6 bases and J lost 5, with 10 bases in between. The length of the CDR3 is 12 residues. Per germline, CDR1 MGHDK and CDR2 SYGVNS. 5'RACE template switching generated TCR cDNA, adding a universal primer site and UMIs. TCRdb passed the 5' RACE reads through MiXCR, listing each CDR3 protein once. The data contain 550,000 to 750,000 distinct CDR3 sequences, roughly 13% of them seen just once; the ten biggest clones take up over 12%. This clonotype came up a few times. Its antigen is not known. The sequence derives from a man in his thirties or forties who received the YFV17D yellow fever vaccine. The chain uses TRBV25-1 and TRBJ2-5; D unclear. The sequencing here drew on PBMCs, taken on the day of the yellow fever booster vaccination. The CDR3 nucleotides are TGTGCCAGCAGCTCCTGGATTGAGACCCAGTACTTC. Protein sequence: CASSSWIETQYF.